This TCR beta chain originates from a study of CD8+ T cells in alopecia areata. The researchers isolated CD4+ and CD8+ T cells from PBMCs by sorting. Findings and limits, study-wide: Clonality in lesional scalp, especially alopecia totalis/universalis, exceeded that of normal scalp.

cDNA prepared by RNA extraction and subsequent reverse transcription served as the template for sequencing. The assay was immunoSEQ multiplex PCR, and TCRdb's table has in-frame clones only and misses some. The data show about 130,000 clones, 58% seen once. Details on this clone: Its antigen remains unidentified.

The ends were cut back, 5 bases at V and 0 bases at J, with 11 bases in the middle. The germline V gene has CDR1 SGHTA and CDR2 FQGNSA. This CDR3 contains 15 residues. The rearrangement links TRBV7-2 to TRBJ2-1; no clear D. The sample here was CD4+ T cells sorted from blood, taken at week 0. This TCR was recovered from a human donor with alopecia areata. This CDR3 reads CASSQAFGSYNEQFF. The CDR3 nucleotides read TGTGCCAGCAGCCAAGCATTCGGCTCCTACAATGAGCAGTTCTTC.